A selection of T cell receptor beta chains follows, all from one sample in a study of blood T cell repertoires in COVID-19. Generated by immunoSEQ multiplex PCR, the TCRdb table keeps only in-frame clones and is missing some. The repertoire holds some 190,000 clones, with 82% as singletons. The source material was peripheral blood. The receptors derive from a woman aged 55 to 70 with COVID-19, enrolled during active disease. CDR3s include the opening cysteine and the closing phenylalanine or tryptophan. D genes are given only for firm matches. Clone size is not always given. Where it is, it says once, few, many or a class for expanded clones.

DNA: TGTGCCAGCAGCCTACGATCGGGGGAGCAGTACTTC; CDR3: CASSLRSGEQYF; D: NA; size: NA; V: TRBV3-1/TRBV3-2; J: TRBJ2-7
DNA: TGTGCCAGCAGCTTAGCTAGCGAGTACAATGAGCAGTTCTTC; CDR3: CASSLASEYNEQFF; D: NA; size: NA; V: TRBV11-2; J: TRBJ2-1
DNA: TGTGCCAGCAGCGTAGTACCTAGCGGGGTCAACAATGAGCAGTTCTTC; CDR3: CASSVVPSGVNNEQFF; D: TRBD2; size: NA; V: TRBV9; J: TRBJ2-1
DNA: TGTGCCAGCTCACCGGGACAGGACGTCTACGAGCAGTACTTC; CDR3: CASSPGQDVYEQYF; D: TRBD1; size: NA; V: TRBV18; J: TRBJ2-7
DNA: TGTGCCAGCAGTGAAGCTACGGTGTACAATGAGCAGTTCTTC; CDR3: CASSEATVYNEQFF; D: NA; size: NA; V: TRBV2; J: TRBJ2-1
DNA: TGTGCCAGCAGCCCGGGACTAGCGGGAGTAAAGTTTGGCGGGGAGCTGTTTTTT; CDR3: CASSPGLAGVKFGGELFF; D: TRBD2; size: NA; V: TRBV7-2; J: TRBJ2-2
DNA: TGCGCCAGCAGCCACCCCATGGGACAGCCGAACACTGAAGCTTTCTTT; CDR3: CASSHPMGQPNTEAFF; D: TRBD1; size: NA; V: TRBV4-1; J: TRBJ1-1
DNA: TGTGCCAGCAGAATCTCATCCGGACATATTGGTGGCTACACCTTC; CDR3: CASRISSGHIGGYTF; D: NA; size: NA; V: TRBV6-5; J: TRBJ1-2
DNA: TGTGCCAGCAGCTCGATCGGACTAGCGGGACCCTACGAGCAGTACTTC; CDR3: CASSSIGLAGPYEQYF; D: TRBD2; size: NA; V: TRBV5-4; J: TRBJ2-7
DNA: TGTGCCAGTAGTACCCGCGGTAGGGGCGCGGCCCCAGTGGGCTCCTACGAGCAGTACTTC; CDR3: CASSTRGRGAAPVGSYEQYF; D: NA; size: NA; V: TRBV19; J: TRBJ2-7
DNA: TGTGCCAGCAGACCACAGTACTACAATGAGCAGTTCTTC; CDR3: CASRPQYYNEQFF; D: NA; size: NA; V: TRBV27; J: TRBJ2-1
DNA: TGTGCCAGCAGTTCGACAGGGGCAATTTCGGAGCTGTTTTTT; CDR3: CASSSTGAISELFF; D: TRBD1; size: NA; V: TRBV7-6; J: TRBJ2-2
DNA: TGTGCCAGCACCTTAACAACAGGGGCTTGGAACACCGGGGAGCTGTTTTTT; CDR3: CASTLTTGAWNTGELFF; D: TRBD1; size: NA; V: TRBV7-8; J: TRBJ2-2
DNA: TGCAGCGTTGCTGAGGGGGCGATCACAGATACGCAGTATTTT; CDR3: CSVAEGAITDTQYF; D: TRBD1; size: NA; V: TRBV29-1; J: TRBJ2-3
DNA: TGTGCCAGCAGCTTGGGCGGGAGAGGATCGAACACCGGGGAGCTGTTTTTT; CDR3: CASSLGGRGSNTGELFF; D: TRBD2; size: NA; V: TRBV5-4; J: TRBJ2-2
DNA: TGTGCCAGTTCCAGACTTGCAACTAATGAAAAACTGTTTTTT; CDR3: CASSRLATNEKLFF; D: NA; size: once; V: TRBV19; J: TRBJ1-4
DNA: TGTGCCTGGAGTGTTGGTAACTCCGGGGAGCTGTTTTTT; CDR3: CAWSVGNSGELFF; D: NA; size: NA; V: TRBV30; J: TRBJ2-2
DNA: TGTGCCAGTAGTTTCCGGGACAGGGGTCTTGGCTACACCTTC; CDR3: CASSFRDRGLGYTF; D: TRBD1; size: once; V: TRBV19; J: TRBJ1-2
DNA: TGTGCCAGCAGTTTATCGGTAAGACAGCCCCTCTCTCACACCATATATTTT; CDR3: CASSLSVRQPLSHTIYF; D: NA; size: NA; V: TRBV27; J: TRBJ1-3
DNA: TGTGCCAGCAAACCTAGCTTCAACACCGGGGAGCTGTTTTTT; CDR3: CASKPSFNTGELFF; D: NA; size: NA; V: TRBV6-4; J: TRBJ2-2
DNA: TGTGCCAGCAGCGTAGTCCCGGGACACCTTAATGCCGGGGAGCTGTTTTTT; CDR3: CASSVVPGHLNAGELFF; D: NA; size: NA; V: TRBV9; J: TRBJ2-2
DNA: TGTGCCAGCTCACCAGAGGGCAGGGGGCTGGTGAGGGCTTTCTTT; CDR3: CASSPEGRGLVRAFF; D: TRBD1; size: few; V: TRBV18; J: TRBJ1-1
DNA: TGTGCCAGCAGCTTAGAAGGGGGCTCCTATGGCTACACCTTC; CDR3: CASSLEGGSYGYTF; D: TRBD1; size: few; V: TRBV13; J: TRBJ1-2
DNA: TGTGCCAGTAGTTCCGTCCCCGGACAGGGGGCACAAGAGACCCAGTACTTC; CDR3: CASSSVPGQGAQETQYF; D: TRBD1; size: NA; V: TRBV19; J: TRBJ2-5
DNA: TGTGCCAGCAGCTTATCCGGTCCGGGCACCGGGGAGCTGTTTTTT; CDR3: CASSLSGPGTGELFF; D: NA; size: NA; V: TRBV7-8; J: TRBJ2-2
DNA: TGTGCCAGTAGTATAGACCGACAGGGGGCACAATATGGCTACACCTTC; CDR3: CASSIDRQGAQYGYTF; D: TRBD1; size: NA; V: TRBV19; J: TRBJ1-2
DNA: TGTGCCAGCAGCGTAGATAGCGGGCTCTACAATGAGCAGTTCTTC; CDR3: CASSVDSGLYNEQFF; D: TRBD2; size: NA; V: TRBV9; J: TRBJ2-1
DNA: TGTGCCAGCAGCTCCGGGACACCCTATGGCTACACCTTC; CDR3: CASSSGTPYGYTF; D: NA; size: NA; V: TRBV28; J: TRBJ1-2
DNA: TGTGCCAGCAGTGCGTCGAGGGCAAATCAGCCCCAGCATTTT; CDR3: CASSASRANQPQHF; D: NA; size: NA; V: TRBV6-2/TRBV6-3; J: TRBJ1-5
DNA: TGTGCCAGCAACGGCGGACTCACAACTAATGAAAAACTGTTTTTT; CDR3: CASNGGLTTNEKLFF; D: NA; size: NA; V: TRBV28; J: TRBJ1-4
DNA: TGTGCCAGCAGCCGAGACAGTGCAGACGGCTACACCTTC; CDR3: CASSRDSADGYTF; D: NA; size: few; V: TRBV28; J: TRBJ1-2
DNA: TGTGCCTGGAGTGCGGGACAGGGGGCGTCAGATACGCAGTATTTT; CDR3: CAWSAGQGASDTQYF; D: TRBD1; size: few; V: TRBV30; J: TRBJ2-3
DNA: TGTGCCAGCAGCTGGACAGCCGTTAGCACAGATACGCAGTATTTT; CDR3: CASSWTAVSTDTQYF; D: NA; size: NA; V: TRBV21-1; J: TRBJ2-3
DNA: TGTGCCAGCAGCCAAAATCTAGCGGGGGCATCGAACACCGGGGAGCTGTTTTTT; CDR3: CASSQNLAGASNTGELFF; D: TRBD2; size: NA; V: TRBV4-2; J: TRBJ2-2
DNA: TGTGCCAGCAGCTTGGGACAGTGGGGATCGGGCGAGCAGTACTTC; CDR3: CASSLGQWGSGEQYF; D: TRBD1; size: NA; V: TRBV7-9; J: TRBJ2-7
DNA: TGTGCCAGCAGACCCACGGGATCGAACACTGAAGCTTTCTTT; CDR3: CASRPTGSNTEAFF; D: NA; size: NA; V: TRBV27; J: TRBJ1-1
DNA: TGTGCCAGCAAACGCGGAAACTACGAGCAGTACTTC; CDR3: CASKRGNYEQYF; D: NA; size: NA; V: TRBV27; J: TRBJ2-7
DNA: TGTGCCAGCAGCGTACAGGGGGCTGCCTCCTATAATTCACCCCTCCACTTT; CDR3: CASSVQGAASYNSPLHF; D: TRBD1; size: NA; V: TRBV7-2; J: TRBJ1-6
DNA: TGTGCCAGCAGCGTAGGTGGGACAGGGATGGGCTCACCCCTCCACTTT; CDR3: CASSVGGTGMGSPLHF; D: TRBD1; size: NA; V: TRBV9; J: TRBJ1-6
DNA: TGTGCCAGCAGCTTCCGTCAAACTTCGCATAATTCACCCCTCCACTTT; CDR3: CASSFRQTSHNSPLHF; D: NA; size: NA; V: TRBV7-2; J: TRBJ1-6
DNA: TGTGCCAGCAGTGCGCAGTTCCGGGGAGATACGCAGTATTTT; CDR3: CASSAQFRGDTQYF; D: NA; size: few; V: TRBV6-4; J: TRBJ2-3
DNA: TGTGCCAGCAGCCAAGCCGCGGGAGTAGGTAATGAGCAGTTCTTC; CDR3: CASSQAAGVGNEQFF; D: TRBD2; size: NA; V: TRBV4-2; J: TRBJ2-1
DNA: TGTGCCAGCAGCCCGCGGACTACGACCTACAATGAGCAGTTCTTC; CDR3: CASSPRTTTYNEQFF; D: NA; size: NA; V: TRBV11-2; J: TRBJ2-1
DNA: TGTGCCAGCAGCTTAGCAGGGGGTCGGAACTACGAGCAGTACTTC; CDR3: CASSLAGGRNYEQYF; D: NA; size: NA; V: TRBV7-6; J: TRBJ2-7
DNA: TGTGCCAGCAGCTCATACACGAACACCGGGGAGCTGTTTTTT; CDR3: CASSSYTNTGELFF; D: NA; size: NA; V: TRBV7-8; J: TRBJ2-2
DNA: TGTGCCAGCAGCCAGGGTGTTAGCAATCAGCCCCAGCATTTT; CDR3: CASSQGVSNQPQHF; D: NA; size: NA; V: TRBV11-2; J: TRBJ1-5
DNA: TGTGCCAGCAGCCTACCGTCGGCTGAAGCTTTCTTT; CDR3: CASSLPSAEAFF; D: NA; size: NA; V: TRBV3-1/TRBV3-2; J: TRBJ1-1
DNA: TGCGCCAGCAGCTTGGCAGGGGCGAGTCAGCCCCAGCATTTT; CDR3: CASSLAGASQPQHF; D: NA; size: NA; V: TRBV5-1; J: TRBJ1-5
DNA: TGTGCCAGCAGCTCCCAAATACGGCGGGAAGAGACCCAGTACTTC; CDR3: CASSSQIRREETQYF; D: NA; size: NA; V: TRBV5-4; J: TRBJ2-5